This T cell receptor (beta chain) was recorded in a study of cytomegalovirus exposure and HLA in healthy donors. From germline, CDR1 is SEHNR and CDR2 FQNEAQ (reference sequence). V dropped 4 bases and J dropped 7; count of bases not matched to a gene: 12. The CDR3 length is 16 residues. PCR employed 60 Vbeta and 13 Jbeta primers. Profiling relied on immunoSEQ multiplex PCR, and the TCRdb table lists in-frame clones only, not all of them. The sample carries 150,000 to 200,000 clones, around 76% recorded once. The sample was PBMCs. The chain links TRBV7-9 to TRBJ2-3, with TRBD2 matching over 9 bases. The source of this sequence is a woman in her twenties or thirties in good health and CMV-seropositive. CDR3 sequence (DNA): TGTGCCAGCAGCTCCCCAAGGGCTAGCGGGGAAAATACGCAGTATTTT. Translation: CASSSPRASGENTQYF.